The present T cell receptor (beta chain) was sequenced within a study of T cell repertoires in cytomegalovirus infection. General study results and limits: Dominating the ex vivo response were TCR beta clonotypes that were CMV-specific and HLA-C-restricted.

Concerning this clonotype: What it binds is not known.

This CDR3 is built from 11 residues. Trimming removed 3 bases from V and 10 bases from J, with 9 bases in between. Looked up from germline, CDR1 is LNHDA and CDR2 is SQIVND (reference sequence). TCRdb reprocessed the reads via MiXCR and lists one record per CDR3 protein. The sample consists of approximately 910,000 distinct CDR3 sequences, around 31% of them appearing once. This clonotype was obtained from a human donor in good health (CMV status not recorded). Some clones in this sample may be carry-over from other donors' samples. The sequencing used cultured CD8+ T cells from PBMCs, collected from culture after CMV antigen stimulation. The chain uses TRBV19 and TRBJ1-1; no definite D call. The CDR3 sequence is CASSIGLAAFF. In DNA, the CDR3 is TGTGCCAGTAGTATTGGCCTTGCAGCTTTCTTT.